Below are 21 T cell receptor beta chains sequenced from a single sample in a study of blood T cell repertoires in COVID-19. Produced via immunoSEQ multiplex PCR; TCRdb's table is partial and in-frame only. The sample contains roughly 250,000 clones, 70% to 90% of which appear only once. Material for sequencing was peripheral blood. These receptors originate from a woman aged 40-49 years who had recovered from COVID-19.

The chain is built from TRBV5-1 and TRBJ2-3; 15 positions match TRBD2. This CDR3 spans 17 amino acids. Trimming removed 4 bases from V and 2 bases from J; junction bases left unmatched: 5. Germline lookup yields CDR1 SGHRS and CDR2 YFSETQ. As DNA, the CDR3 is TGCGCCAGCAGCGAGGGACTAGCGGGGGGTCCCACAGATACGCAGTATTTT. Translation: CASSEGLAGGPTDTQYF.

CDR3 in DNA: TGTGCCAGAAGCTTGTTCCCAGCGGGCGGCCAGAGTGCCGGGGAGCTGTTTTTT. This translates into CARSLFPAGGQSAGELFF. This rearrangement joins TRBV5-3 to TRBJ2-2, with D possibly being TRBD2 (6 bases). TRBV5-3 is known as an ORF, though its function is uncertain. This CDR3 contains 18 residues. Trimming pared 1 base from V and 6 bases from J, leaving 22 bases between.

The chain carries TRBV7-2 and TRBJ2-3; a weak D match, TRBD2 (5 bases). Trimming removed 4 bases from V and 6 bases from J, with 14 bases in between. The CDR3 loop spans 14 amino acids. Germline CDR1 and CDR2: SGHTA and FQGNSA. The CDR3 loop is CASSSGRRRDTQYF. In nucleotides, the CDR3 is TGTGCCAGCAGCTCCGGCAGACGGAGGGATACGCAGTATTTT.

The chain joins TRBV11-2 to TRBJ1-2; perhaps TRBD1 as D (6 bases). V gave up 5 bases and J gave up 7 bases, with 20 bases separating them. There are 15 residues in the CDR3. The V gene's germline CDR1 is SGHAT and CDR2 FQNNGV. CDR3 sequence reads: CASSQLRDTGFGYTF. The CDR3 nucleotides are TGTGCCAGCAGCCAATTACGGGACACCGGTTTTGGCTACACCTTC.

The chain couples TRBV4-2 to TRBJ2-7; TRBD1 might be the D (6 bases). The CDR3 is 15 amino acids. The V gene's germline CDR1 is LGHNA and CDR2 YNFKEQ. With 1 base removed from V and 1 base from J, the gap between germline ends came to 11 bases. The CDR3 DNA reads as TGTGCCAGCAGCCAAGTATGGGACACGTCCTACGAGCAGTACTTC. This gives the protein CASSQVWDTSYEQYF.

The chain is built from TRBV5-1 and TRBJ1-2; TRBD1 might be the D (5 bases). This CDR3 region has 13 residues. Trimming removed 4 bases from V and 8 bases from J, with 15 bases in between. Germline assignment: CDR1 SGHRS and CDR2 YFSETQ. Here the CDR3 reads CASSTPQGGGYTF. In DNA form, the CDR3 reads TGCGCCAGCAGCACCCCCCAGGGAGGCGGCTACACCTTC.

The chain employs TRBV4-2 and TRBJ2-2; 9 bases map to TRBD2. Germline loops: CDR1 LGHNA, CDR2 YNFKEQ. This CDR3 spans 16 amino acids. J was trimmed by 6 bases and V by 1 base; bases with no gene match: 6. The DNA for the CDR3 is TGTGCCAGCAGCCAAGGGGGACTAGCCAAGGCCGGGGAGCTGTTTTTT. Protein: CASSQGGLAKAGELFF.

The chain has TRBV6-5 and TRBJ1-2; D remains unclear. Trimming left V 6 bases short and J 4 bases short, with 9 bases between. Germline assignment: CDR1 MNHEY and CDR2 SVGAGI. The CDR3 is 12 amino acids. The CDR3 DNA is TGTGCCAGCAGAGAGTCGCCCTATGGCTACACCTTC. Residues: CASRESPYGYTF.

The chain joins TRBV19 to TRBJ2-1, with D maybe TRBD1 (5 bases). The CDR3 totals 15 residues. CDR1 is LNHDA and CDR2 is SQIVND in the germline V gene (reference sequence). Trimming left V 6 bases short and J 3 bases short, with 15 bases between. CDR3 amino acids: CASRGPVQGYNEQFF. CDR3 DNA: TGTGCCAGTAGGGGGCCGGTTCAAGGCTACAATGAGCAGTTCTTC. Drawing the rest from reference TRBV19 and TRBJ2-1, the complete variable domain is DGGITQSPKYLFRKEGQNVTLSCEQNLNHDAMYWYRQDPGQGLRLIYYSQIVNDFQKGDIAEGYSVSREKKESFPLTVTSAQKNPTAFYLCASRGPVQGYNEQFFGPGTRLTVL.

This chain uses TRBV5-4 with TRBJ2-1; D is possibly TRBD1 (5 bases). The V end was cut by 0 bases, the J end by 2 bases, with 15 bases between. The CDR3 has 17 amino acids. CDR1 is SGHNT and CDR2 is YYREEE in the germline V gene (reference sequence). The CDR3 sequence: CASSLVYRKGAYNEQFF. Written as DNA, the CDR3 is TGTGCCAGCAGCTTGGTCTACAGGAAAGGGGCCTACAATGAGCAGTTCTTC.

The chain uses TRBV2 and TRBJ2-2; D may be TRBD1 (5 bases). Germline V gene data show CDR1 as SNHLY and CDR2 as FYNNEI. CDR3 length equals 14 residues. Trimming took 4 bases from V and 1 from J, leaving 7 bases between them. The CDR3 bases are TGTGCCAGCAGTGCCGACAGGAACACCGGGGAGCTGTTTTTT. Its protein is CASSADRNTGELFF.

This clone was picked up a small number of times. This chain uses TRBV25-1 with TRBJ2-1; D uncertain. The germline V gene has CDR1 MGHDK and CDR2 SYGVNS. The V end was cut by 2 bases, the J end by 6 bases, with 20 bases between. The CDR3 consists of 17 residues. This CDR3 is CASSERWILGTGNEQFF. In nucleotides, the CDR3 is TGTGCCAGCAGTGAACGGTGGATATTAGGTACGGGCAATGAGCAGTTCTTC.

This rearrangement joins TRBV6-6 to TRBJ2-7, with D perhaps TRBD2 (6 bases). This CDR3 has 14 residues. Trimming removed 5 bases at V and 0 bases at J, with 11 bases between. CDR1 and CDR2 from the germline V gene are MNHNY and SVGAGI (reference sequence). The CDR3 region has the DNA TGTGCCAGCAGTACGGGACTTCTCTCCTACGAGCAGTACTTC. This encodes CASSTGLLSYEQYF.

This chain connects TRBV9 to TRBJ2-1; 8 bases line up with TRBD2. V trimming: 0 bases; J trimming: 9 bases; junction bases outside the gene matches: 11. Per germline, CDR1 SGDLS and CDR2 YYNGEE. CDR3 length: 16 amino acids. The DNA of the CDR3 is TGTGCCAGCAGCGTAGGGACTAGCCCCTTTGTTGGTGAGCAGTTCTTC. As protein: CASSVGTSPFVGEQFF.

The chain couples TRBV28 to TRBJ1-5, with D hard to call. Looked up from germline, CDR1 is MDHEN and CDR2 is SYDVKM. V dropped 4 bases and J dropped 3 bases, with 16 bases sitting between them. The CDR3 totals 16 residues. Written as DNA, the CDR3 is TGTGCCAGCAGTTCCGTAGCGGGCAGACACAATCAGCCCCAGCATTTT. Translating gives CASSSVAGRHNQPQHF.

This chain uses TRBV13 with TRBJ2-3, with a tentative D call TRBD1 (5 bases). The V gene's germline CDR1 is PRHDT and CDR2 FYEKMQ (reference sequence). The CDR3 has 16 residues. With 6 bases removed from V and 2 bases from J, the gap between germline ends came to 18 bases. The CDR3 loop reads CASRKGPATFTDTQYF. As DNA, the CDR3 is TGTGCCAGCAGGAAGGGGCCGGCGACTTTCACAGATACGCAGTATTTT.

This clone was picked up one time. The rearrangement links TRBV4-1 to TRBJ1-5; no firm D call. This CDR3 is 15 amino acids long. Deletions cut 1 base from V and 4 bases from J, with 11 bases between. The V gene's germline CDR1 is MGHRA and CDR2 YSYEKL. CDR3 protein: CASSQASPGNQPQHF. CDR3 nucleotide sequence: TGCGCCAGCAGCCAAGCCAGCCCGGGTAATCAGCCCCAGCATTTT.

To note about this clone: In the same sample, other DNA sequences code for this CDR3. J is TRBJ1-4 and V is TRBV7-8; 9 bases match TRBD1. CDR1 and CDR2 from the germline V gene are SGHVS and FQNEAQ. The CDR3 extends over 14 amino acids. V dropped 8 bases and J dropped 4; count of bases not matched to a gene: 5. CDR3 region: CASSLGQGNEKLFF. The CDR3 coding sequence is TGTGCCAGCTCACTGGGACAGGGTAATGAAAAACTGTTTTTT. Based on the CDR3 plus reference TRBV7-8 and TRBJ1-4, the full variable domain is GAGVSQSPRYKVAKRGQDVALRCDPISGHVSLFWYQQALGQGPEFLTYFQNEAQLDKSGLPSDRFFAERPEGSVSTLKIQRTQQEDSAVYLCASSLGQGNEKLFFGSGTQLSVL.

This rearrangement joins TRBV18 to TRBJ2-3; TRBD1 matches at 8 bases. V lost 0 bases to trimming and J lost 0 bases; unmatched junction nucleotides: 5. CDR1 is KGHSH and CDR2 is LQKENI in the germline V gene. CDR3 length: 17 residues. The CDR3 nucleotides read TGTGCCAGCTCACCACCGCGGCAGGGGGCTAGCACAGATACGCAGTATTTT. Amino acids: CASSPPRQGASTDTQYF.

V gene TRBV6-2 or TRBV6-3 combines with J gene TRBJ1-2; unclear D gene. V gave up 2 bases and J gave up 2 bases, with 9 bases separating them. Germline CDR1 MNHEY, CDR2 SVGEGT. CDR3 length equals 14 residues. The CDR3 DNA reads TGTGCCAGCAGTTACGAGGGAGCGAACTATGGCTACACCTTC. Amino acids: CASSYEGANYGYTF.

This clone was found a few times. The rearrangement links TRBV3-1 (or the pseudogene TRBV3-2) to TRBJ2-7; D gene ambiguous. CDR3 size: 19 residues. V was trimmed by 7 bases and J by 3 bases, leaving 31 bases between them. CDR1 is LGHDT, CDR2 YNNKEL, per germline (reference sequence). CDR3 in DNA: TGTGCCAGCAATCGGAGAAAGCGAGTATGGCCCCGGGTATTCTACGAGCAGTACTTC. This gives the protein CASNRRKRVWPRVFYEQYF.